What follows describes a single T cell receptor (beta chain). The sample belongs to a study of shared clonotypes between healthy human individuals. Healthy and HIV-negative, the adult donors had no recent acute infections or vaccinations. The authors distributed each subset's genomic DNA evenly over several immunoSEQ plates. The data were produced by immunoSEQ multiplex PCR, yet TCRdb's version contains in-frame clones alone and is incomplete. The repertoire holds approximately 2.1 million clones, more than 80% seen once, with about 0.37% in the top ten. Germline-derived CDR1 and CDR2 are SQVTM and ANQGSEA. This CDR3 region has 14 residues. V dropped 1 base and J dropped 3; count of bases not matched to a gene: 4.

This chain links TRBV29-1 with TRBJ2-5; 8 nucleotides line up with TRBD2. The sample was naive CD4+ T cells from PBMCs. This sample's subset: CD45RA+ positively selected. The origin of this receptor is a man aged 18 to 29 in good health. Some clones in this sample may be carry-over from other donors' samples. This chain's CDR3 is CSVEGPAGEETQYF. CDR3 DNA sequence: TGCAGCGTTGAAGGGCCAGCGGGAGAAGAGACCCAGTACTTC.